This T cell receptor beta chain was identified during a study of blood T cell repertoires in COVID-19. Study at large: PBMCs, B-cell-depleted T cells, or T cells provided the cDNA or gDNA that made up the material.

Measured with immunoSEQ multiplex PCR; TCRdb has only the in-frame clones, and not every one. The profile shows 50,000 to 65,000 clones, 84% of them singletons. The CDR3 is 16 residues long. CDR1 MDHEN and CDR2 SYDVKM come from the germline V gene. The V end lost 5 bases, the J end lost 6 bases, and 22 bases lay between the germline ends. The sequenced sample was peripheral blood. The chain uses TRBV28 and TRBJ1-2; D is possibly TRBD1 (6 bases). The TCR originated in a man between 60 and 75 years old with COVID-19, enrolled during active disease. CDR3 loop: CASSRHTGTSNDGYTF. CDR3 DNA sequence: TGTGCCAGCAGTCGACACACCGGGACATCAAACGATGGCTACACCTTC.